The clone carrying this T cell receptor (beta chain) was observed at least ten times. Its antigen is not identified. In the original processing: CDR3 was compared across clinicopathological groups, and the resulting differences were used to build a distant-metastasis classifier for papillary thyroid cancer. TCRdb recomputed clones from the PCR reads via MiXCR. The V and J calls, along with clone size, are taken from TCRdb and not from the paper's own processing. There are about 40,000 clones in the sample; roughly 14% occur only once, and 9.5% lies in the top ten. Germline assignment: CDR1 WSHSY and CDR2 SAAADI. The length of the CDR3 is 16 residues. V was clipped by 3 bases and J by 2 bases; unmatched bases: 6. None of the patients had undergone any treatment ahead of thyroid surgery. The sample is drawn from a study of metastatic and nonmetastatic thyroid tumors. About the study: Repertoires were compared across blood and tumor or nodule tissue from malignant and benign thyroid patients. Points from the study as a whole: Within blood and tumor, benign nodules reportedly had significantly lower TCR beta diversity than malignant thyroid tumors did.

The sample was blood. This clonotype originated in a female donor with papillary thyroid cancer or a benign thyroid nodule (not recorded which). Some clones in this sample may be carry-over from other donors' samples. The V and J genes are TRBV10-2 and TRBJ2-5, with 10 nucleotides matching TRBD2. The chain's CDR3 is CASSEAAGGWQETQYF. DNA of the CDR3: TGCGCCAGCAGTGAAGCAGCGGGAGGGTGGCAAGAGACCCAGTACTTC.